Below are 30 T cell receptor beta chains sequenced from a single sample in a study of T cells after posttransplantation cyclophosphamide. Assay: immunoSEQ multiplex PCR; the TCRdb copy retains only in-frame clones and omits some. In the table there are approximately 52,000 clones, around 83% of which are singletons. Specimen: PBMCs. Receptors were obtained from a man aged 25 to 40 with a blood cancer, CMV-positive, and with a related stem cell donor.

The chain recombines TRBV6-5 with TRBJ1-2, with a tentative D call TRBD1 (6 bases). CDR1 and CDR2 (germline): MNHEY, SVGAGI. The CDR3 totals 13 residues. V dropped 5 bases and J dropped 4 bases, with 11 bases sitting between them. In DNA form, the CDR3 reads TGTGCCAGCAGTGAATGGACAGCCTATGGCTACACCTTC. It encodes CASSEWTAYGYTF.

This clone was found once. The rearrangement joins TRBV5-4 to TRBJ1-5; 8 bases match TRBD1. The CDR3 loop spans 19 amino acids. The V segment lost 3 bases and the J segment 0 bases; nucleotides outside the gene matches: 14. Germline V gene lookup returns CDR1 SGHNT and CDR2 YYREEE (reference sequence). CDR3 loop: CASSYLDREGAYSNQPQHF. CDR3 coding DNA: TGTGCCAGCAGCTATTTGGACAGGGAGGGCGCGTATAGCAATCAGCCCCAGCATTTT.

The rearrangement joins TRBV6-1 to TRBJ1-2; D perhaps matches TRBD1 (5 bases). This CDR3 spans 15 amino acids. Germline CDR1 MNHNS, CDR2 SASEGT. The V end lost 0 bases, the J end lost 7 bases, and 15 bases lay between the germline ends. The CDR3 coding sequence is TGTGCCAGCAGTGAAGCGCCGGAGGGGAATGGTGGCTACACCTTC. Its translation: CASSEAPEGNGGYTF.

This clone was picked up one time. The J gene is TRBJ2-3, the V gene TRBV4-1; 8 bases map to TRBD2. Per the germline V gene, CDR1 is MGHRA and CDR2 is YSYEKL. The V and J ends lost 8 bases and 0 bases, in that order; junction bases with no gene match: 4. This CDR3 has 14 residues. This chain's CDR3 is CASRSGRSTDTQYF. The CDR3 DNA follows: TGCGCCAGCCGAAGCGGGAGAAGCACAGATACGCAGTATTTT.

V is TRBV6-1 and J is TRBJ2-1; 14 nucleotides line up with TRBD2. The J segment lost 1 base and the V segment lost 4 bases, leaving 3 bases of the junction unmatched. The CDR3 is 17 amino acids. Germline CDR1 and CDR2: MNHNS and SASEGT. This CDR3 reads CASSGRTSGRSYNEQFF. The CDR3 coding sequence is TGTGCCAGCAGTGGACGGACTAGCGGGAGGTCCTACAATGAGCAGTTCTTC.

This chain connects TRBV28 to TRBJ1-4; 7 positions agree with TRBD1. Germline CDR1 reads MDHEN; CDR2 reads SYDVKM. The V segment lost 2 bases and the J segment 12 bases; nucleotides outside the gene matches: 12. CDR3 length: 15 amino acids. The CDR3 DNA reads TGTGCCAGCAGTTTAGTACTCGAACAGGGGTCGCAACTGTTTTTT. Amino acids: CASSLVLEQGSQLFF.

The chain carries TRBV6-1 and TRBJ1-1; the match to TRBD1 covers 8 bases. Germline CDR1 is MNHNS and CDR2 is SASEGT. J was trimmed by 5 bases and V by 7 bases; bases with no gene match: 9. The CDR3 covers 14 residues. Here the CDR3 reads CASMWTGTGTEAFF. CDR3 nucleotide sequence: TGTGCCAGCATGTGGACAGGGACTGGGACTGAAGCTTTCTTT.

The chain uses TRBV6-1 and TRBJ2-7, with D maybe TRBD1 (5 bases). Germline CDR1 and CDR2: MNHNS and SASEGT. The length of the CDR3 is 13 residues. V lost 3 bases and J lost 5, with 11 bases in between. The CDR3 DNA sequence: TGTGCCAGCAGTGACCCGCAGGGCGACGAGCAGTACTTC. Residues: CASSDPQGDEQYF.

Of note for this clone: The sample has other DNA sequences that encode this CDR3 too. J is TRBJ2-7 and V is TRBV19, with 7 bases lining up with TRBD2. CDR3 length: 16 residues. The junction had 17 bases not matched to a gene; V was cut back by 5 bases and J by 7 bases. Looked up from germline, CDR1 is LNHDA and CDR2 is SQIVND (reference sequence). CDR3 sequence: CASSAPGGTRPAEQYF. DNA for the CDR3: TGTGCCAGTAGTGCACCGGGAGGCACCCGACCTGCGGAGCAGTACTTC. Full variable domain (missing parts from reference TRBV19 and TRBJ2-7): DGGITQSPKYLFRKEGQNVTLSCEQNLNHDAMYWYRQDPGQGLRLIYYSQIVNDFQKGDIAEGYSVSREKKESFPLTVTSAQKNPTAFYLCASSAPGGTRPAEQYFGPGTRLTVT.

CDR3 region: CSVESYDDTDTQYF. The CDR3 DNA sequence: TGCAGCGTTGAGAGCTACGATGACACAGATACGCAGTATTTT. The chain employs TRBV29-1 and TRBJ2-3, with D hard to call. Germline values: CDR1 SQVTM, CDR2 ANQGSEA. V was clipped by 3 bases and J by 2 bases, with 12 bases between them. The CDR3 has 14 amino acids.

V and J are TRBV5-5 and TRBJ2-2; D is possibly TRBD1 (6 bases). The CDR3 spans 17 residues. The V and J ends lost 3 bases and 0 bases respectively, with 15 bases between them. CDR1 SGHKS and CDR2 YYEKEE come from the germline V gene (reference sequence). The CDR3 DNA reads TGTGCCAGCAGCTCCGGACAGCCAAATACGAACACCGGGGAGCTGTTTTTT. Translation gives CASSSGQPNTNTGELFF.

This chain links TRBV9 with TRBJ2-3; 7 nucleotides line up with TRBD1. The CDR3 consists of 14 residues. Germline V gene lookup returns CDR1 SGDLS and CDR2 YYNGEE. V was clipped by 4 bases and J by 6 bases; unmatched bases: 8. DNA of the CDR3: TGTGCCAGCAGCTCCCGACAGGGCGCGGATACGCAGTATTTT. Amino acids: CASSSRQGADTQYF.

Concerning this clone: Other nucleotide sequences from this sample produce the same CDR3. The chain carries TRBV11-3 and TRBJ2-1; perhaps TRBD1 as D (5 bases). V was pared by 0 bases and J by 0 bases, with 15 bases between. The germline CDR1 and CDR2 sequences are SGHNT and YENEEA. The CDR3 contains 18 residues. The CDR3 DNA follows: TGTGCCAGCAGCTTAGATCAGGGCGGATCGAGCTCCTACAATGAGCAGTTCTTC. It specifies CASSLDQGGSSSYNEQFF.

CDR3 amino acids: CASSDEGETYEQYF. DNA for the CDR3: TGTGCCAGCAGTGATGAGGGGGAAACCTACGAGCAGTACTTC. The rearrangement links TRBV2 to TRBJ2-7; D perhaps matches TRBD1 (6 bases). V was clipped by 3 bases and J by 2 bases, with 11 bases between them. The CDR3 is made up of 14 amino acids. Germline V lookup: CDR1 SNHLY, CDR2 FYNNEI.

The genes are TRBV19 and TRBJ2-7; D ambiguous. Per germline, CDR1 LNHDA and CDR2 SQIVND (reference sequence). The CDR3 covers 13 residues. V lost 8 bases, J lost 3 bases, and 14 bases lay in between. The CDR3 DNA follows: TGTGCCAGTTCTAGGAAGACGGGCTACGAGCAGTACTTC. It is translated as CASSRKTGYEQYF.

The CDR3 here is CASRVKGQGQPQHF. In nucleotides, the CDR3 is TGTGCCAGTAGAGTCAAGGGACAGGGTCAGCCCCAGCATTTT. The chain has TRBV19 and TRBJ1-5; 9 bases match TRBD1. The J segment lost 6 bases and the V segment lost 6 bases, leaving 6 bases of the junction unmatched. The CDR3 sequence is 14 residues long. Germline V gene lookup returns CDR1 LNHDA and CDR2 SQIVND (reference sequence).

The chain has TRBV11-3 and TRBJ2-3, with D unresolved. V was cut by 2 bases and J by 2 bases, with 14 bases left in between. The CDR3 totals 16 residues. Looked up from germline, CDR1 is SGHNT and CDR2 is YENEEA. This CDR3 reads CASSLSPLLLTDTQYF. CDR3 bases: TGTGCCAGCAGCTTATCACCCCTACTTCTCACAGATACGCAGTATTTT.

This sequence joins TRBV5-4 and TRBJ2-1; TRBD1 aligns across 9 bases. V lost 2 bases, J lost 15 bases, and 6 bases stayed unmatched. The CDR3 runs 12 residues. Germline V gives CDR1 SGHNT, CDR2 YYREEE (reference sequence). CDR3 coding DNA: TGTGCCAGCAGCTTCGGGACAGGGAGAAGGTTCTTC. It specifies CASSFGTGRRFF.

The chain carries TRBV7-2 and TRBJ2-1; 12 nucleotides line up with TRBD2. CDR1 and CDR2 (germline): SGHTA, FQGNSA. V lost 2 bases and J lost 6; bases outside the gene matches: 2. The CDR3 is 15 amino acids. The DNA of the CDR3 is TGTGCCAGCAGCTTACCGACTAGCGGGAGCAATGAGCAGTTCTTC. Translated, it gives CASSLPTSGSNEQFF.

V is TRBV7-6 and J is TRBJ2-7, with 12 bases matching TRBD1. The V gene end was trimmed by 5 bases and the J gene end by 5 bases; junction bases not matched to a gene: 7. The CDR3 extends over 15 amino acids. Germline V gene sequence: CDR1 SGHVS, CDR2 FNYEAQ. CDR3 amino acids: CASSPSGTGGNEQYF. The CDR3 bases are TGTGCCAGCAGCCCCTCCGGGACAGGGGGCAACGAGCAGTACTTC.

This clone has only one observation. The CDR3 spells CASGATGNNEQFF. The CDR3 DNA is TGTGCTAGTGGGGCCACAGGTAACAATGAGCAGTTCTTC. This chain links TRBV12-5 with TRBJ2-1, with D perhaps TRBD1 (5 bases). The V gene's germline CDR1 is LGHNT and CDR2 FRNRAP. V dropped 6 bases and J dropped 5 bases, with 11 bases sitting between them. This CDR3 has 13 residues.

In the case of this clone: At one end, the junction sequence differs from germline, possibly due to a read error. The chain is built from TRBV2 and TRBJ1-1; 9 bases fit TRBD1. This CDR3 has 14 residues. Germline loops: CDR1 SNHLY, CDR2 FYNNEI. The CDR3 region is CFTTVRDREINAFF. The CDR3 DNA reads TGCTTTACGACGGTCCGGGACAGGGAAATAAATGCTTTCTTT.

CDR3: CASSLASGQGETQYF. In DNA, the CDR3 is TGTGCCAGCAGCTTAGCTTCGGGACAGGGAGAGACCCAGTACTTC. The V and J genes are TRBV11-3 and TRBJ2-5; 9 bases map to TRBD1. Trimming cost V 1 base and J 4 bases; bases outside gene matches: 4. The CDR3 has 15 amino acids. Germline assignment: CDR1 SGHNT and CDR2 YENEEA.

This clone has just one count. The same CDR3 is also encoded by other DNA sequences in this sample. The V call is TRBV27, the J call TRBJ2-7; perhaps TRBD1 as D (5 bases). Germline V lookup: CDR1 MNHEY, CDR2 SMNVEV (reference sequence). The V gene lost 3 bases and the J gene lost 2 bases, with 8 bases spanning the gap. CDR3 length: 13 residues. The DNA of the CDR3 is TGTGCCAGCAGTTTGGGCAGGGCCTACGAGCAGTACTTC. Its translation: CASSLGRAYEQYF.

This chain connects TRBV6-6 to TRBJ1-4; D is ambiguous. Trimming shortened V by 4 bases and J by 0 bases, and 6 bases separated the two germline ends. This CDR3 is 14 amino acids long. In germline, CDR1 is MNHNY, CDR2 SVGAGI (reference sequence). The CDR3, as DNA: TGTGCCAGCAGTTCCGGGGCAACTAATGAAAAACTGTTTTTT. Translation: CASSSGATNEKLFF.

The rearrangement links TRBV5-4 to TRBJ1-4; TRBD1 agrees at 7 bases. Per the germline V gene, CDR1 is SGHNT and CDR2 is YYREEE (reference sequence). V trimming: 2 bases; J trimming: 0 bases; junction bases outside the gene matches: 7. The CDR3 consists of 17 residues. CDR3 protein: CASSFQTGIATNEKLFF. DNA for the CDR3: TGTGCCAGCAGCTTCCAGACAGGGATTGCAACTAATGAAAAACTGTTTTTT.

J is TRBJ2-2 and V is TRBV15; D remains unclear. CDR1 is LNHNV, CDR2 YYDKDF, per germline (reference sequence). The CDR3 loop spans 13 amino acids. Trimming removed 3 bases from V and 3 bases from J, with 5 bases in between. CDR3 sequence: CATSSVYTGELFF. The CDR3 region has the DNA TGTGCCACCAGCAGTGTATACACCGGGGAGCTGTTTTTT.

This clone was counted a single time. The chain uses TRBV30 and TRBJ1-5, with TRBD1 matching over 7 bases. Germline loops: CDR1 GTSNPN, CDR2 SVGIG (reference sequence). The CDR3 sequence is 13 residues long. Trimming took 2 bases from V and 7 from J; bases not matched to a gene: 5. CDR3 amino acids: CAWSPIGGQPQHF. The DNA of the CDR3 is TGTGCCTGGAGTCCTATAGGGGGCCAGCCCCAGCATTTT. Complete variable domain (other parts from reference TRBV30 and TRBJ1-5): SQTIHQWPATLVQPVGSPLSLECTVEGTSNPNLYWYRQAAGRGLQLLFYSVGIGQISSEVPQNLSASRPQDRQFILSSKKLLLSDSGFYLCAWSPIGGQPQHFGDGTRLSIL.

The chain is built from TRBV5-1 and TRBJ2-7, with D possibly being TRBD2 (5 bases). V gave up 4 bases and J gave up 1 base, with 15 bases separating them. CDR3 length equals 15 residues. Germline lookup yields CDR1 SGHRS and CDR2 YFSETQ. The CDR3 sequence is CASSPGSAGSYEQYF. CDR3 nucleotides: TGCGCCAGCAGCCCTGGCTCCGCGGGTTCCTACGAGCAGTACTTC.

The chain recombines TRBV14 with TRBJ2-2, with 9 bases matching TRBD1. Germline CDR1 reads SGHDN; CDR2 reads FVKESK. The trim removed 6 bases at V and 4 bases at J, leaving 3 bases unmatched. The CDR3 is 14 residues long. For the CDR3, the DNA is TGTGCCAGCAGTCGGGACAGGGCCACCGGGGAGCTGTTTTTT. This sequence encodes CASSRDRATGELFF.